Below, one T cell receptor (beta chain) is given with its context. This CDR3 is built from 15 residues. V was pared by 4 bases and J by 3 bases, with 5 bases of the junction left unmatched. The germline V gene encodes CDR1 PRHDT and CDR2 FYEKMQ (reference sequence). Methods used by the authors: Estimates of nucleated cell counts were drawn from the amplification of reference gene primers. The assay was immunoSEQ multiplex PCR, and TCRdb's table has in-frame clones only and misses some. V, J and clone size reflect that table, while D and trimming were determined from the DNA. This table holds approximately 250,000 clones, just under 85% found once. The record originates from a study of blood T cell repertoires in COVID-19. Looking at the study overall: From the United States, Italy and Spain came samples of acute and convalescent COVID-19. PBMCs, B-cell-depleted T cells, or T cells were the source of the cDNA or gDNA that made up the material.

The source material was peripheral blood. The V gene is TRBV13, the J gene TRBJ1-2; 10 bases are shared with TRBD1. This TCR came from a man between 45 and 60 years old with acute or convalescent COVID-19. The DNA of the CDR3 is TGTGCCAGCAGCTCCCGGGACAGGGGCTACTATGGCTACACCTTC. Protein sequence: CASSSRDRGYYGYTF.